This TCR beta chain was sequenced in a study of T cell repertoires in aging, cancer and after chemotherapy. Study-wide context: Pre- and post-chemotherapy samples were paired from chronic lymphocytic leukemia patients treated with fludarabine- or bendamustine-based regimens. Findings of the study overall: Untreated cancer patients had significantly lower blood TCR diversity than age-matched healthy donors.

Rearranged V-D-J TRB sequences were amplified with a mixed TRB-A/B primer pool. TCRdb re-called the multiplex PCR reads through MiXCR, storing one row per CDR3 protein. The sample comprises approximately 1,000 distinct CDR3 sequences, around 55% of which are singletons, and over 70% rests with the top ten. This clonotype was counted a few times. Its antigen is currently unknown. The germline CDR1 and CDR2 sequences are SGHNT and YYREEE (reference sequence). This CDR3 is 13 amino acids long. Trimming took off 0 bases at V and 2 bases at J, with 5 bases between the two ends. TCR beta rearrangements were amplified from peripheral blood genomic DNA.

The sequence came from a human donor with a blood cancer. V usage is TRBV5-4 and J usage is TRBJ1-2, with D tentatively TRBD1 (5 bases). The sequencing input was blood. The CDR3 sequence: CASSLAGNYGYTF. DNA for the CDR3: TGTGCCAGCAGCTTGGCAGGGAACTATGGCTACACCTTC.